This T cell receptor (beta chain) was identified in a study of regulatory T cells in long-lasting Graves disease. Study-wide findings and caveats: Persistent Graves' patients possessed reduced TCR diversity relative to recently diagnosed ones. Accuracy might have suffered from few samples.

About this clonotype: Antigen: not known.

The CDR3 runs to 15 residues. After removal of 0 bases from V and 4 bases from J, the junction contained 6 bases not matched to a gene. CDR1 and CDR2 (germline): GTSNPN, SVGIG (reference sequence). Arm-PCR of CDR3 regions with iRepertoire HTBI primers generated TCR beta libraries. TCRdb re-called the multiplex PCR reads through MiXCR, storing one row per CDR3 protein. The table records approximately 380,000 distinct CDR3 sequences, more than 20% of them present only once. The sample's time point: persistent/refractory GD, antithyroid drugs over 5 years with positive TRAb. The TCR library used RNA extracted from PBMCs. Investigators report Graves' disease was diagnosed under American Thyroid Association guidelines.

This receptor was taken from a female donor with Graves disease. The sample was peripheral blood mononuclear cells (PBMCs), taken when the disease was refractory, from a patient treated with antithyroid drugs. This rearrangement joins TRBV30 to TRBJ1-3; 7 bases are shared with TRBD1. CDR3 coding DNA: TGTGCCTGGAGTGTACGCAGGGGGACCGGAAACACCATATATTTT. This codes for CAWSVRRGTGNTIYF.